This T cell receptor (beta chain) was recovered during a study of blood T cell repertoires in COVID-19 (dated by TCRdb to 2020 to 2021). About the investigation overall: Samples from collaborators originated in the United States, Italy and Spain and spanned both the acute and convalescent phases of COVID-19. The prospective study material was composed of cDNA or gDNA derived from T cells, B-cell-depleted T cells, or PBMCs. Subjects who had been exposed to COVID-19, were actively infected with it, or had recovered from it provided the deeply sampled blood TCRbeta repertoires that made up the dataset. The repertoires were released in a freely available public database intended as a resource for research on the immune response to SARS-CoV-2. Samples were obtained from the ongoing ImmuneRACE study (first 160 participants) and from 1,200 or so subjects provided by 6 global collaborators. Nearly every sample came with metadata listing a de-identified subject ID, COVID-19 status, age in years and sex. Where available, HLA class I and class II types were taken from metadata supplied by the sample provider and were not determined by assay-based typing.

TCRbeta CDR3 regions were amplified from genomic DNA by means of the immunoSEQ Assay, a bias-controlled multiplex PCR. The original methods were these. Nucleated cell counts per sample were estimated from amplification of reference gene primers within the assay. To quantify the absolute abundance of each unique TCRbeta CDR3 rearrangement, sequence reads were collapsed and filtered. For each sample, productive Simpson clonality was calculated as the square root of Simpson's diversity index over productive rearrangements. TCRdb stores this immuneACCESS table with in-frame sequences only. Part of the clones is absent; in the studies checked, under half of the shortfall reflects unresolved V genes, and no reason is known for the rest. V, J and clone size are taken as reported in that table, and D and trimming were inferred from the DNA itself. The sample yields a few hundred thousand clones; approximately 88% were counted once. Around 3.1% of the sample lies in the top ten.

In the case of this clone: No cognate antigen has been identified for it. No quality values exist for individual bases; no much larger clone is one base distant.

V trim: 4 bases; J trim: 0 bases; unmatched bases: 15. The cysteine opens and the phenylalanine closes a CDR3 of 19 amino acids. Of all the DNA, just the CDR3 is kept, 57 bases in frame from base 1. The germline V gene yields MGHRA for CDR1 and YSYEKL for CDR2. In the prospective study, participants were about 18 to 100 years old, resided in about 25 geographic areas of the United States, and were enrolled through a virtual design. To assign participants to cohorts, the prospective study relied on clinical history that participants themselves reported in a screening survey and a study questionnaire. A participant counted as exposed if, within 2 weeks of entering the study, that participant had been in contact with someone who had a PCR-confirmed or clinician-diagnosed COVID-19 case. In the prospective study, whole blood, serum and a nasopharyngeal or oropharyngeal swab were collected from each participant by mobile phlebotomists. Additional blood draws and questionnaires over an approximately 2-month period could optionally be provided by prospective study participants. Blood samples from the prospective study were shipped frozen or at room temperature prior to DNA extraction.

Paper-wide results and their limitations: Clinical and demographic metadata were provided uncurated, with the amount varying by source and participant.

Recombination linked TRBV4-1 to TRBJ2-1, with 7 middle bases fitting TRBD1. Input material: PBMCs or T cells enriched from blood (not recorded which). This clonotype was sampled from a woman aged 35 to 49 who had been exposed to COVID-19. The nucleotide sequence is given as TGCGCCAGCAGCCGATCACCGGGCTACAGGGGTAGCTCCTACAATGAGCAGTTCTTC. It encodes CASSRSPGYRGSSYNEQFF.